This TCR beta chain was profiled in a study of blood T cell repertoires in COVID-19. Whole-study context: Recovered status applied to Cohort 3 donors who had two consecutive negative PCRs. It also applied to those with clearance or with symptom resolution.

Clones were sequenced by immunoSEQ multiplex PCR, and TCRdb holds only the in-frame ones, with some missing. Of about 210,000 clones listed, about nine tenths are singletons. The CDR3 is 12 amino acids. The V and J ends lost 11 bases and 3 bases respectively, with 13 bases between them. CDR1 is SEHNR and CDR2 is FQNEAQ in the germline V gene (reference sequence). This chain connects TRBV7-9 to TRBJ1-2, with D unresolved. Sequencing input: PBMCs or T cells enriched from blood (not recorded which). The source is a man younger than 40 in a cohort exposed to, infected with or recovered from COVID-19 (not recorded which). The CDR3 loop reads CASPREDYGYTF. In DNA, the CDR3 is TGTGCCTCTCCTCGGGAGGACTATGGCTACACCTTC.